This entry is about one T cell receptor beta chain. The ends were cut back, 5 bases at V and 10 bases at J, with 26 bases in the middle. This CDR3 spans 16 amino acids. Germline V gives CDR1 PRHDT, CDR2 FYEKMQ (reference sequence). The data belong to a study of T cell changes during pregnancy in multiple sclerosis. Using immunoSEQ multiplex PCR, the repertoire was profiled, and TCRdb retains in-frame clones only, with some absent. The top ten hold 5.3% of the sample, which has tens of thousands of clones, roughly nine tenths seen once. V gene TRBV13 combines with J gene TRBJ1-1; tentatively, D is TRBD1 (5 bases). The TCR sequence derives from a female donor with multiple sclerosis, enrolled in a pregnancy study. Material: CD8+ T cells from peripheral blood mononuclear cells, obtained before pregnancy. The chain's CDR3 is CASSEFSRGSTLGAFF. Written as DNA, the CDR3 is TGTGCCAGCAGCGAATTCTCTAGGGGCTCAACACTTGGAGCTTTCTTT.